This entry lists 5 T cell receptor beta chains sequenced from one sample in a study of cytomegalovirus exposure and HLA in healthy donors. Vbeta (60) and Jbeta (13) primers were used in the PCR. Some clones are missing from TCRdb's copy, which holds only in-frame ones; the method was immunoSEQ multiplex PCR. Among around 150,000 clones listed, 70% to 90% were seen once. Sequenced: PBMCs. The receptor source for this set is a man aged 45 to 65 in good health and CMV-seronegative.

V is TRBV21-1 and J is TRBJ2-1; TRBD2 is taken as the D call from the table, unchecked against the DNA. TRBV21-1 is a known pseudogene. The CDR3 spans 15 residues. CDR3 residues: CASSKAGGPYNEQFF. The CDR3 nucleotides read TGTGCCAGCAGCAAAGCGGGGGGGCCCTACAATGAGCAGTTCTTC.

The rearrangement joins TRBV7-9 to TRBJ1-5, with 7 bases lining up with TRBD1. Germline CDR1 reads SEHNR; CDR2 reads FQNEAQ (reference sequence). This CDR3 has 14 residues. V shed 5 bases, J shed 3 bases, and the junction held 4 bases outside the gene matches. The CDR3 DNA sequence: TGTGCCAGCAGCCTAGGGACAGACAATCAGCCCCAGCATTTT. This codes for CASSLGTDNQPQHF.

The CDR3 nucleotides read TGTGCCAGCAGCCCCGGGACAGGGAACACTGAAGCTTTCTTT. The encoded protein is CASSPGTGNTEAFF. The chain carries TRBV11-3 and TRBJ1-1; TRBD1 aligns across 8 bases. Germline CDR1 and CDR2: SGHNT and YENEEA. J gave up 1 base and V 5 bases, and 3 bases lay outside the gene matches. This CDR3 comprises 14 residues.

CDR3 coding DNA: TGTGCCAGCAGTGGAGACAGGGGAACTAATGAAAAACTGTTTTTT. This translates into CASSGDRGTNEKLFF. The rearrangement joins TRBV6-1 to TRBJ1-4, with TRBD1 matching 8 bases. CDR1 is MNHNS, CDR2 SASEGT, per germline. J gave up 1 base and V 4 bases, and 2 bases lay outside the gene matches. This CDR3 spans 15 amino acids.

V and J are TRBV6-1 and TRBJ1-2; D perhaps matches TRBD1 (6 bases). This CDR3 contains 12 residues. Per the germline V gene, CDR1 is MNHNS and CDR2 is SASEGT. Trimming cost V 10 bases and J 4 bases, with 13 bases left between them. The CDR3 loop is CATMEGGYGYTF. The CDR3 DNA sequence: TGTGCCACCATGGAAGGGGGCTATGGCTACACCTTC.